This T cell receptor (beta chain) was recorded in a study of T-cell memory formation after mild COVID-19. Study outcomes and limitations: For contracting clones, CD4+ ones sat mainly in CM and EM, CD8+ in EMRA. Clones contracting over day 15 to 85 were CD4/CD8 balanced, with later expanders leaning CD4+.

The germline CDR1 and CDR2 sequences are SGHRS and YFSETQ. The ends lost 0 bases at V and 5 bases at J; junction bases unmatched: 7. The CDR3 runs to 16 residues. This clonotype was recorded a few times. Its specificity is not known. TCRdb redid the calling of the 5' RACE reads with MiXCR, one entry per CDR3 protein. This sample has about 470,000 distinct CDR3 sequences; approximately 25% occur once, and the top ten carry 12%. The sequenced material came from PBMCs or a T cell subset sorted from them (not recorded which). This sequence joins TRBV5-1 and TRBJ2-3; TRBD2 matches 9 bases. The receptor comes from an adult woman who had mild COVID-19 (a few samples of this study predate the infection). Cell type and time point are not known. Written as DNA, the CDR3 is TGCGCCAGCAGCTTGGGTCGAGCGGGGGGAAGAGATACGCAGTATTTT. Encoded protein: CASSLGRAGGRDTQYF.